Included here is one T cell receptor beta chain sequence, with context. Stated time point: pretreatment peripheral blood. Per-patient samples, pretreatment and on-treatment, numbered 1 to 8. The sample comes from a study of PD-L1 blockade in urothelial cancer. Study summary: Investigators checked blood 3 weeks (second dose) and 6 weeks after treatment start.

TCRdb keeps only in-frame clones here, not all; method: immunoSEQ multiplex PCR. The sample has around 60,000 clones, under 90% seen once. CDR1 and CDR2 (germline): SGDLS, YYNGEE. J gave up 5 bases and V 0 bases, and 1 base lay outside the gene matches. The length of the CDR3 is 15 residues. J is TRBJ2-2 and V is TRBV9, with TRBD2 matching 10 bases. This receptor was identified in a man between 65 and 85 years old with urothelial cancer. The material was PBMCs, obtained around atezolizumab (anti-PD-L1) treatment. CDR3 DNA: TGTGCCAGCAGCGTAGCGGGACTAGCGACCGGGGAGCTGTTTTTT. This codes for CASSVAGLATGELFF.